This paragraph reports one T cell receptor (beta chain). What it binds is unknown. Germline-derived CDR1 and CDR2 are SGHAT and FQNNGV. V was clipped by 6 bases and J by 3 bases, with 19 bases between them. The CDR3 sequence is 16 residues long. This sample is part of a study of response to subunit inactivated influenza vaccine. Study-wide results and caveats: The authors offered the suggestion that each seasonal influenza vaccination recruits few new T cells.

In TCRdb, the RT-PCR reads were re-called with MiXCR into one record per CDR3 protein. The data contain about 700,000 distinct CDR3 sequences, over 11% of them seen just once; the ten biggest clones take up less than 7%. The clonotype originates from a middle-aged man who received an inactivated influenza vaccine. This sample comprised PBMCs from blood, obtained about 14 days before vaccination. V usage is TRBV11-2 and J usage is TRBJ2-3; D gene uncertain. Here the CDR3 reads CASSRLAHARTDTQYF. CDR3 DNA sequence: TGTGCCAGCAGTCGCCTGGCTCACGCGAGGACAGATACGCAGTATTTT.